The source of this T cell receptor beta chain is a study of blood T cell repertoires in COVID-19. Study at large: The United States, Italy and Spain were the sources of the acute and convalescent COVID-19 samples. Nucleic acid was either cDNA or gDNA, and it came from T cells, B-cell-depleted T cells, or PBMCs.

In the original analysis: It was from reference gene primer amplification that nucleated cell counts were estimated. Some clones are missing from TCRdb's copy, which holds only in-frame ones; the method was immunoSEQ multiplex PCR. V, J and clone size are taken as reported in that table, and D and trimming were inferred from the DNA itself. The sample has a few hundred thousand clones; 85% are singletons. The CDR3 is 15 amino acids. J was trimmed by 6 bases and V by 1 base; bases with no gene match: 4. Germline lookup yields CDR1 SGHTA and CDR2 FQGNSA. The sample consisted of peripheral blood. This sequence was found in a woman between 18 and 29 years old with acute or convalescent COVID-19. V and J are TRBV7-2 and TRBJ1-2, with 11 bases identical to TRBD1. CDR3 sequence reads: CASSLDGTGGDGYTF. The CDR3, as DNA: TGTGCCAGCAGCTTAGATGGGACAGGGGGAGATGGCTACACCTTC.